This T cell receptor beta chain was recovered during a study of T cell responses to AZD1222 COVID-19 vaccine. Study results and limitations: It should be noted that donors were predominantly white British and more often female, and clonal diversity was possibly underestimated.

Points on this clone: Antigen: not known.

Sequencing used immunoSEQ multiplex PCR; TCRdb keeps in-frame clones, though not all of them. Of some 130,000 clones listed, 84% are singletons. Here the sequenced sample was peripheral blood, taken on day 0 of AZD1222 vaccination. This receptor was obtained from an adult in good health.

As DNA, the CDR3 is TGCGCCAGCAGCTTGGTACGACAGGGGGACCTTTACGAGCAGTACTTC. Translating it yields CASSLVRQGDLYEQYF. The chain combines TRBV5-1 with TRBJ2-7, with 9 nucleotides matching TRBD1. This CDR3 has 16 residues. CDR1 is SGHRS and CDR2 is YFSETQ in the germline V gene. Losses at the gene ends were 0 bases for V and 4 bases for J; bases not matched to a gene: 8.